One T cell receptor beta chain is described in this entry. This entry is derived from a study of shared clonotypes between healthy human individuals. This CDR3 is built from 15 residues. Per germline, CDR1 SGHKS and CDR2 YYEKEE (reference sequence). The V end was cut by 3 bases, the J end by 1 base, with 13 bases between. Clones were sequenced by immunoSEQ multiplex PCR, and TCRdb holds only the in-frame ones, with some missing. The table has 1,500,000 or so clones, about 98.5% seen once; the top ten hold approximately 0.4%. V usage is TRBV5-5 and J usage is TRBJ2-5, with D perhaps matching TRBD2 (6 bases). The receptor was isolated from a man between 25 and 39 years old in good health. Sequenced input: naive CD4+ T cells sorted from blood. Noted subset: CD45RA+ positively selected. In DNA form, the CDR3 reads TGTGCCAGCAGCTATCAGCCGGGACTCCAAGAGACCCAGTACTTC. Amino acids: CASSYQPGLQETQYF.